The 18 T cell receptor beta chains presented below share a single source sample, sequenced in a study of T-cell reconstitution after alpha-beta-depleted transplantation in children. Unique molecular identifiers were incorporated during preparation of the TCRbeta library. TCRdb re-called the PCR reads with MiXCR, one entry per CDR3 protein. Seen here are 550,000 to 800,000 distinct CDR3 sequences, under 15% observed once, and the top ten hold around 0.8%. The input for sequencing was PBMCs, taken before TCRalphabeta/CD19-depleted stem cell transplant. These receptors originate from a girl aged 2-9 years with congenital amegakaryocytic thrombocytopenia, due to receive a stem cell transplant.

This clonotype was detected many times. V usage is TRBV20-1 and J usage is TRBJ1-1; 9 nucleotides align to TRBD1. This CDR3 contains 13 residues. The germline V gene encodes CDR1 DFQATT and CDR2 SNEGSKA (reference sequence). The ends lost 3 bases at V and 3 bases at J; junction bases unmatched: 2. CDR3 DNA sequence: TGCAGTGCTAGGGGACAGGGAGACACTGAAGCTTTCTTT. As protein: CSARGQGDTEAFF.

This clonotype has just a few counts. The gene calls are TRBV20-1 and TRBJ2-1, with D perhaps TRBD2 (5 bases). The V end lost 0 bases, the J end lost 10 bases, and 13 bases lay between the germline ends. CDR1 and CDR2 (germline): DFQATT, SNEGSKA (reference sequence). The CDR3 is 13 residues long. CDR3 sequence (DNA): TGCAGTGCTAGAGAGGACCCATCGGGGGAGCAGTTCTTC. This sequence encodes CSAREDPSGEQFF.

Turning to this clonotype: Because the CDR3 is missing its conserved closing phenylalanine or tryptophan, this is likely a read error. The chain links TRBV12-3 or TRBV12-4 to TRBJ2-1; possible D gene TRBD2, 6 bases. V lost 3 bases and J 8 bases, leaving 11 bases between the germline ends. This CDR3 has 13 residues. Here the CDR3 DNA reads TGTGCCAGCAGTTTGGAGGGAGCCGATGAGCAGTTCTCC. This sequence encodes CASSLEGADEQFS.

The rearrangement joins TRBV4-1 to TRBJ2-1, with 11 bases that match TRBD2. The CDR3 contains 20 residues. Germline V lookup: CDR1 MGHRA, CDR2 YSYEKL. The V segment lost 0 bases and the J segment 7 bases; nucleotides outside the gene matches: 17. CDR3 amino acids: CASSQDRPVRPSGRNNEQFF. CDR3 DNA: TGCGCCAGCAGCCAAGATCGCCCAGTTCGTCCTAGCGGGAGGAATAATGAGCAGTTCTTC.

The sample holds many counts of this clonotype. The V and J genes are TRBV28 and TRBJ1-2; 7 bases match TRBD1. Per germline, CDR1 MDHEN and CDR2 SYDVKM. This CDR3 spans 15 amino acids. The trim removed 2 bases at V and 7 bases at J, leaving 10 bases unmatched. CDR3 amino acids: CASSLDRGRYRGYTF. Here the CDR3 DNA reads TGTGCCAGCAGTTTAGATAGGGGGCGCTACCGTGGCTACACCTTC.

V gene TRBV4-1 combines with J gene TRBJ2-5, with D possibly matching TRBD2 (5 bases). The germline CDR1 and CDR2 sequences are MGHRA and YSYEKL. The CDR3 length is 19 residues. V gave up 2 bases and J gave up 5 bases, with 27 bases separating them. The CDR3: CASSQRQKRRGLFPETQYF. CDR3 coding DNA: TGCGCCAGCAGCCAACGCCAAAAGCGGAGAGGGCTTTTTCCGGAGACCCAGTACTTC.

This clonotype was observed at least ten times. This chain joins TRBV10-3 and TRBJ1-5; a weak D match, TRBD1 (6 bases). Trimming removed 4 bases at V and 5 bases at J, with 12 bases between. CDR3 length: 14 residues. CDR1 is ENHRY and CDR2 is SYGVKD in the germline V gene. The CDR3 sequence is CAISGGHQDQPQHF. The CDR3 coding sequence is TGTGCCATCAGTGGGGGACACCAGGATCAGCCCCAGCATTTT.

Only one count was recorded for this clonotype. It may be a read error: a sequence one base away is much more abundant. This chain links TRBV20-1 with TRBJ2-7, with 7 bases that match TRBD1. V dropped 5 bases and J dropped 3; count of bases not matched to a gene: 16. This CDR3 region has 16 residues. Germline V lookup: CDR1 DFQATT, CDR2 SNEGSKA (reference sequence). The CDR3 region is CSAEPADRDSGYEQYF. For the CDR3, the DNA is TGCAGTGCTGAACCAGCCGACAGGGATTCGGGCTACGAGCAGTACTTC.

This clonotype was counted only a few times. This chain joins TRBV10-3 and TRBJ2-7; D call uncertain. V lost 0 bases and J 3 bases, leaving 12 bases between the germline ends. This CDR3 is built from 15 residues. Germline CDR1 reads ENHRY; CDR2 reads SYGVKD. DNA for the CDR3: TGTGCCATCAGTGAGTCGGTATTTCTCGGCTACGAGCAGTACTTC. Amino acids: CAISESVFLGYEQYF.

The table lists this clonotype with many counts. CDR3 region: CASRTSGSNEQFF. The CDR3 DNA reads as TGTGCCAGTCGGACTAGCGGGAGCAATGAGCAGTTCTTC. The V and J genes are TRBV6-4 and TRBJ2-1, with TRBD2 matching over 13 bases. The J segment lost 6 bases and the V segment lost 9 bases, leaving 2 bases of the junction unmatched. Germline CDR1 and CDR2: MRHNA and SNTAGT. The CDR3 has 13 amino acids.

The gene calls are TRBV11-2 and TRBJ2-1; 11 bases agree with TRBD2. Trimming removed 3 bases from V and 4 bases from J; junction bases left unmatched: 11. Germline lookup yields CDR1 SGHAT and CDR2 FQNNGV. The CDR3 has 18 amino acids. CDR3: CASSFSSGRVDRYNEQFF. As DNA, the CDR3 is TGTGCCAGCAGCTTTAGTAGCGGGAGGGTGGATAGGTACAATGAGCAGTTCTTC.

This clonotype appeared many times. This chain uses TRBV20-1 with TRBJ2-7, with 7 bases that match TRBD2. This CDR3 spans 13 amino acids. Germline trimming cut 6 bases from V and 5 bases from J; bases unmatched to any gene: 10. The germline V gene encodes CDR1 DFQATT and CDR2 SNEGSKA (reference sequence). This CDR3 is CSAPPAGFNEQYF. As DNA, the CDR3 is TGCAGTGCCCCCCCAGCGGGGTTCAACGAGCAGTACTTC.

The rearrangement links TRBV29-1 to TRBJ1-4, with D possibly TRBD1 on 6 matching bases. This CDR3 region has 13 residues. The V end was cut by 5 bases, the J end by 11 bases, with 18 bases between. CDR1 is SQVTM and CDR2 is ANQGSEA in the germline V gene. The CDR3 DNA follows: TGCAGCGTTTCGGAGCAGGGGAGGCGGAAACTGTTTTTT. It is translated as CSVSEQGRRKLFF.

This sequence joins TRBV7-2 and TRBJ2-2, with a tentative D call TRBD2 (7 bases). CDR1 is SGHTA and CDR2 is FQGNSA in the germline V gene. V dropped 3 bases and J dropped 5 bases, with 16 bases sitting between them. CDR3 length: 16 amino acids. CDR3 DNA: TGTGCCAGCAGCTTTGGGAGGGGGATTAGGACCGGGGAGCTGTTTTTT. This translates into CASSFGRGIRTGELFF.

This clonotype was seen repeatedly, ten times or more. The rearrangement joins TRBV20-1 to TRBJ1-1; 8 bases are a match to TRBD1. With V trimmed by 3 bases and J by 13 bases, 16 bases remained unmatched. Germline values: CDR1 DFQATT, CDR2 SNEGSKA (reference sequence). The CDR3 spans 14 residues. CDR3 sequence reads: CSASPRDRPAILFF. CDR3 bases: TGCAGTGCTAGTCCGAGGGACAGGCCGGCTATTCTTTTCTTT.

Ten or more counts support this clonotype. DNA for the CDR3: TGCAGCGTCCTGGACGGAACCTACGAGCAGTACTTC. This codes for CSVLDGTYEQYF. The chain links TRBV29-1 to TRBJ2-7; D not resolved. Per the germline V gene, CDR1 is SQVTM and CDR2 is ANQGSEA. CDR3 length equals 12 residues. V lost 6 bases and J 2 bases, leaving 11 bases between the germline ends.

This clonotype was seen repeatedly, ten times or more. The chain employs TRBV7-9 and TRBJ1-4; D remains ambiguous. In germline, CDR1 is SEHNR, CDR2 FQNEAQ (reference sequence). The ends were cut back, 0 bases at V and 3 bases at J, with 8 bases in the middle. This CDR3 spans 15 amino acids. The CDR3 coding sequence is TGTGCCAGCAGCTTAGCTCGGGGAGCTAATGAAAAACTGTTTTTT. As protein: CASSLARGANEKLFF.

In this sample, this clonotype turned up many times. The V and J genes are TRBV3-1 and TRBJ2-1, with TRBD2 matching over 9 bases. With V trimmed by 0 bases and J by 2 bases, 5 bases remained unmatched. Germline V gene data show CDR1 as LGHDT and CDR2 as YNNKEL (reference sequence). This CDR3 region has 17 residues. CDR3: CASSQDTTSGAYNEQFF. Here the CDR3 DNA reads TGTGCCAGCAGCCAAGATACGACTAGCGGAGCCTACAATGAGCAGTTCTTC.